This TCR beta chain was recorded in a study of blood T cell repertoires in COVID-19. Study-wide background: The origin of the acute and convalescent COVID-19 samples was the United States, Italy and Spain. Sample material is recorded as cDNA or gDNA derived from T cells, B-cell-depleted T cells, or PBMCs.

Generated by immunoSEQ multiplex PCR, the TCRdb table keeps only in-frame clones and is missing some. The data show a few hundred thousand clones, 84% seen once. The CDR3 length is 15 residues. V lost 3 bases and J lost 2, with 8 bases in between. CDR1 is MRHNA, CDR2 SNTAGT, per germline. This TCR was recovered from a man aged 40-49 years who had recovered from COVID-19. The gene calls are TRBV6-4 and TRBJ1-6; D is unclear. The sequenced sample consisted of peripheral blood. The CDR3 sequence: CASSETPTYNSPLHF. The CDR3 DNA reads TGTGCCAGCAGTGAGACTCCAACCTATAATTCACCCCTCCACTTT.